This T cell receptor beta chain was documented in a study of OX40 agonist ivuxolimab in advanced cancers. Generated by immunoSEQ multiplex PCR, the TCRdb table keeps only in-frame clones and is missing some. The table has about 70,000 clones, just over 85% seen once. The germline V gene has CDR1 WSHSY and CDR2 SAAADI. V dropped 5 bases and J dropped 0; count of bases not matched to a gene: 5. The CDR3 loop spans 15 amino acids. Regarding the study as a whole: CD8+ T cells were the subset that, on average, had more expanded clones than CD4+.

Turning to this clone: What it binds is unknown.

The sequence was obtained from an adult with an advanced solid tumor such as melanoma, head and neck, liver or kidney cancer. The specimen comprised CD4+ or CD8+ T cells sorted from blood, sampled in a trial of the OX40 agonist ivuxolimab. The chain joins TRBV10-2 to TRBJ2-3, with TRBD2 identical over 7 bases. In DNA, the CDR3 is TGCGCCAGCAGTAGGGCGGGAGCTAGCACAGATACGCAGTATTTT. Its protein product is CASSRAGASTDTQYF.